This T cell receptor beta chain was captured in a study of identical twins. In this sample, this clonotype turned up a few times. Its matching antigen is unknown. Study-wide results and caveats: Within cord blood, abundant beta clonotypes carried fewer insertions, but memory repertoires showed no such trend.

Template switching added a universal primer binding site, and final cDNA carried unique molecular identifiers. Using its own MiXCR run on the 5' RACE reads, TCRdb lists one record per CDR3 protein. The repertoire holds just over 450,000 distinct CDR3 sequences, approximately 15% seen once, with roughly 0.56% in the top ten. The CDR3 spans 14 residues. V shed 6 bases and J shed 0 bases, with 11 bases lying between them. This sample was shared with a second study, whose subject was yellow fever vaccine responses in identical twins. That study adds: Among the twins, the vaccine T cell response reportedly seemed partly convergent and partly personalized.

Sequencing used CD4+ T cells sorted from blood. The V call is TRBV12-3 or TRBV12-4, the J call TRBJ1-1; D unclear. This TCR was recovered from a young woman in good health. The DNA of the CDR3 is TGTGCCAGCAGGACTCTTAACATGAACACTGAAGCTTTCTTT. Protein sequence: CASRTLNMNTEAFF.